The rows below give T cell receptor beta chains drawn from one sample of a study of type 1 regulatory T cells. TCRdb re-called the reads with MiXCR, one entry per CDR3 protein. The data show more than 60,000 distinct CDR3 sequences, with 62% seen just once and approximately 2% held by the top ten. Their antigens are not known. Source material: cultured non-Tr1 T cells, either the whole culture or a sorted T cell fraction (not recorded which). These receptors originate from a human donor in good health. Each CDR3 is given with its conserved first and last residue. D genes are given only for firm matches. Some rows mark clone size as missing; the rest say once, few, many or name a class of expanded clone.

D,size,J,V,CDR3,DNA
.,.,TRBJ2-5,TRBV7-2,CASSLGTQSQQETQYF,TGTGCCAGCAGCTTAGGGACTCAGAGTCAACAAGAGACCCAGTACTTC
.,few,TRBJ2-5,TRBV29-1,CSVDKFQETQYF,TGCAGCGTTGACAAGTTCCAAGAGACCCAGTACTTC
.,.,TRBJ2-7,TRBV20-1,CSARDYGRPYEQYF,TGCAGTGCTAGAGATTACGGACGGCCCTACGAGCAGTACTTC
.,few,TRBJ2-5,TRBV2,CASSESRSQETQYF,TGTGCCAGCAGTGAGTCCAGGTCCCAAGAGACCCAGTACTTC
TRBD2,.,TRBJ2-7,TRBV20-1,CSASPSGSYEQYF,TGCAGTGCTAGCCCCAGCGGGAGCTACGAGCAGTACTTC
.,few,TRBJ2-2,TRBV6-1,CATTDAGELFF,TGTGCCACCACCGACGCCGGGGAGCTGTTTTTT
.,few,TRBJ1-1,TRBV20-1,CSARPSQGGAFF,TGCAGTGCTAGGCCCTCACAGGGAGGAGCTTTCTTT
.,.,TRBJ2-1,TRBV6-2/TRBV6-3,CASSYDRLSYNEQFF,TGTGCCAGCAGTTACGACAGGCTCTCCTACAATGAGCAGTTCTTC
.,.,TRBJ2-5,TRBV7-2,CASSPSGETQYF,TGTGCCAGCAGCCCGTCCGGGGAGACCCAGTACTTC
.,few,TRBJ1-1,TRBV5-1,CASSPLGNTEAFF,TGCGCCAGCAGCCCCCTGGGGAACACTGAAGCTTTCTTT
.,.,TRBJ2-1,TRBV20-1,CSARITSWGEAHNEQFF,TGCAGTGCTAGGATCACTTCTTGGGGGGAAGCCCACAATGAGCAGTTCTTC
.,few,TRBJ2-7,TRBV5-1,CASSSTSTYEQYF,TGCGCCAGCAGCTCGACATCTACTTACGAGCAGTACTTC
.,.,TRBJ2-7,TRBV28,CASRVRGSYEQYF,TGTGCCAGCAGGGTTAGAGGTTCCTACGAGCAGTACTTC
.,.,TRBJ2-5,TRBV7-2,CASSRTRAGGGETQYF,TGTGCCAGCAGCCGAACCCGGGCGGGCGGAGGAGAGACCCAGTACTTC
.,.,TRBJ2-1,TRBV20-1,CSASPPRAGNEQFF,TGCAGTGCTAGTCCGCCTCGGGCCGGCAATGAGCAGTTCTTC
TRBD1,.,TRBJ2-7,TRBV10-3,CAIRGDREGYEQYF,TGTGCCATCAGGGGGGACAGGGAGGGGTACGAGCAGTACTTC
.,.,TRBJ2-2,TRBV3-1,CASSPTGALDTGELFF,TGTGCCAGCAGCCCCACAGGAGCATTGGACACCGGGGAGCTGTTTTTT
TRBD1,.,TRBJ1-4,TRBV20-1,CSALSGTATEKLFF,TGCAGTGCTTTATCCGGGACAGCAACTGAAAAACTGTTTTTT
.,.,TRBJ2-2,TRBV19,CASSWKGRQSNTGELFF,TGTGCCAGTAGTTGGAAGGGCCGCCAATCGAACACCGGGGAGCTGTTTTTT
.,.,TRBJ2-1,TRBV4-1,CASSQERWGENEQFF,TGCGCCAGCAGCCAAGAGAGATGGGGAGAGAATGAGCAGTTCTTC
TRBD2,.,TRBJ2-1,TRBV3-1,CASRLSAGVWNEQFF,TGTGCCAGCAGGCTTTCAGCGGGAGTGTGGAATGAGCAGTTCTTC
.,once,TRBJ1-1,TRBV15,CATSRESGVNTEAFF,TGTGCCACCAGCAGAGAATCAGGGGTGAACACTGAAGCTTTCTTT
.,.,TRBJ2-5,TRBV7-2,CASSSRVQETQYF,TGTGCCAGCAGCTCCAGAGTACAAGAGACCCAGTACTTC
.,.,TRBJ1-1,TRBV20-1,CSARMSGRGETEAFF,TGCAGTGCTAGGATGAGCGGCAGGGGAGAAACTGAAGCTTTCTTT
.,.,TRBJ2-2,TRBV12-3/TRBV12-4,CASSSPPGDTGELFF,TGTGCCAGCAGTTCCCCCCCGGGCGACACCGGGGAGCTGTTTTTT
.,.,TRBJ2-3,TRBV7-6,CASSSGRRDTDTQYF,TGTGCCAGCAGTTCGGGGAGGCGGGACACAGATACGCAGTATTTT
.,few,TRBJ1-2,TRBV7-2,CASSFEGLGYGYTF,TGTGCCAGCAGCTTCGAGGGGCTGGGTTATGGCTACACCTTC
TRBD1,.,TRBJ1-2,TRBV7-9,CASSYNDRASGYTF,TGTGCCAGCAGCTACAACGACAGGGCAAGTGGCTACACCTTC
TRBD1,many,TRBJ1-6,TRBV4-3,CASSQDGTESSYNSPLHF,TGCGCCAGCAGCCAAGATGGGACAGAGAGCTCCTATAATTCACCCCTCCACTTT
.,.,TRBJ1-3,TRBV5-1,CASSLEAANTIYF,TGCGCCAGCAGCTTGGAGGCGGCAAACACCATATATTTT
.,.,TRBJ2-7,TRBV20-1,CGAPRDTNYEQYF,TGCGGTGCTCCGCGGGACACTAACTACGAGCAGTACTTC
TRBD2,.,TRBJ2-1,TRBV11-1,CASRRGISGNNEQFF,TGTGCCAGCAGGCGAGGGATTAGCGGGAACAATGAGCAGTTCTTC
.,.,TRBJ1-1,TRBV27,CASSLRVVSEAFF,TGTGCCAGCAGTTTGAGAGTGGTCTCTGAAGCTTTCTTT
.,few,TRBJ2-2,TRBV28,CASSLSIANTGELFF,TGTGCCAGCAGTTTATCAATAGCGAACACCGGGGAGCTGTTTTTT
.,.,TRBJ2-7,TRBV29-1,CSAWTSTYEQYF,TGCAGCGCTTGGACTTCCACCTACGAGCAGTACTTC
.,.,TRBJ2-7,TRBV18,CASSPTQVSYEQYF,TGTGCCAGCTCACCAACACAGGTCTCCTACGAGCAGTACTTC
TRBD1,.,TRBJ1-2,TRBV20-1,CSANPSGQGQRQNYGYTF,TGCAGTGCAAACCCATCGGGACAGGGGCAAAGACAGAACTATGGCTACACCTTC
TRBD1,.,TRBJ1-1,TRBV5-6,CASSQGTGLGNTEAFF,TGTGCCAGCAGCCAAGGGACAGGGCTTGGGAACACTGAAGCTTTCTTT
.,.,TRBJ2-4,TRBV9,CASSVGIAKNIQYF,TGTGCCAGCAGCGTAGGTATAGCCAAAAACATTCAGTACTTC
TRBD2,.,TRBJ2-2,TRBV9,CASSVEGTTSLGGLFF,TGTGCCAGCAGCGTGGAGGGGACTACATCTCTCGGGGGGCTGTTTTTT
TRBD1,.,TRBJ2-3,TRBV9,CASSPGDRGSDTQYF,TGTGCCAGCAGCCCCGGGGACAGGGGCTCAGATACGCAGTATTTT
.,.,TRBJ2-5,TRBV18,CASSRALSETQYF,TGTGCCAGCTCACGGGCACTTTCTGAGACCCAGTACTTC
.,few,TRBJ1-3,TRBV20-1,CSARPRRSSGNTIYF,TGCAGTGCTAGACCCCGTCGGTCCTCTGGAAACACCATATATTTT
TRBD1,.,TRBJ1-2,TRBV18,CASSPWTGAGRYGYTF,TGTGCCAGCTCACCTTGGACAGGGGCTGGCAGGTATGGCTACACCTTC
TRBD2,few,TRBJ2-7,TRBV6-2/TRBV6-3,CASSIASGNEQYF,TGTGCCAGCAGTATCGCTAGCGGAAACGAGCAGTACTTC
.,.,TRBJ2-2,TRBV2,CASTGARTGELFF,TGTGCCAGCACGGGGGCCCGGACCGGGGAGCTGTTTTTT
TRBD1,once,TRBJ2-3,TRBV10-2,CASRPGQGTDTQYF,TGCGCCAGCAGGCCGGGACAGGGAACAGATACGCAGTATTTT
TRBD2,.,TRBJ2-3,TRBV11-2,CTSSLDLPVAGETDTQYF,TGTACCAGCAGCTTAGATCTGCCGGTAGCGGGAGAAACAGATACGCAGTATTTT
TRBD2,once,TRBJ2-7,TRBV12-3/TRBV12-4,CASTHSSGSPYEQYF,TGTGCCAGCACCCATTCTAGCGGGAGTCCCTACGAGCAGTACTTC